Listed here are 20 T cell receptor beta chains from one sample, sequenced in a study of control samples from healthy donors and cancer patients. Here immunoSEQ multiplex PCR was the method, and the copy in TCRdb shows in-frame clones only, minus some. The top ten clones hold approximately 2% of a sample with roughly 200,000 clones, about 90% of them seen once. The sample comprised blood. These receptors came from a man younger than 45 in good health.

V and J are TRBV6-7 and TRBJ2-7; D is possibly TRBD2 (5 bases). TRBV6-7 is an ORF, and what it does is uncertain. The CDR3 loop spans 13 amino acids. V was shortened by 9 bases and J by 4 bases, with 16 bases between the two germline ends. The DNA of the CDR3 is TGTGCCAGTGGGCCCGGGAACCCTTACGAGCAGTACTTC. Amino acid sequence: CASGPGNPYEQYF.

V is TRBV5-1 and J is TRBJ1-4, with 10 positions matching TRBD1. CDR3 length: 14 amino acids. Germline CDR1 reads SGHRS; CDR2 reads YFSETQ. The J segment lost 7 bases and the V segment lost 0 bases, leaving 0 bases of the junction unmatched. This CDR3 is CASSLGTGGEKLFF. As DNA, the CDR3 is TGCGCCAGCAGCTTGGGGACAGGGGGTGAAAAACTGTTTTTT.

The chain couples TRBV7-7 to TRBJ2-2; the D gene could be TRBD1 or TRBD2 (7 bases each). The length of the CDR3 is 18 residues. Trimming cost V 1 base and J 3 bases, with 18 bases left between them. Germline-derived CDR1 and CDR2 are SSHAT and FNYEAQ (reference sequence). The CDR3 protein is CASSLDGEGASYTGELFF. CDR3 bases: TGTGCCAGCAGCTTAGATGGGGAGGGGGCATCATACACCGGGGAGCTGTTTTTT.

The chain couples TRBV27 to TRBJ1-6, with 9 bases that match TRBD1. V lost 3 bases and J lost 7; bases outside the gene matches: 4. Germline values: CDR1 MNHEY, CDR2 SMNVEV (reference sequence). This CDR3 has 15 residues. CDR3 loop: CASSFGTGMNSPLHF. CDR3 in DNA: TGTGCCAGCAGTTTCGGGACAGGGATGAATTCACCCCTCCACTTT.

This clone was seen once. J is TRBJ1-2 and V is TRBV12-3 or TRBV12-4; unclear D gene. Trimming pared 2 bases from V and 5 bases from J, leaving 9 bases between. There are 13 residues in the CDR3. The CDR3 bases are TGTGCCAGCAGTTTAACCGGGAAGTATGGCTACACCTTC. Translating it yields CASSLTGKYGYTF.

The gene calls are TRBV3-1 (or the pseudogene TRBV3-2) and TRBJ1-2; no clear D gene. The CDR3 is 16 residues long. Trimming cost V 4 bases and J 5 bases, with 20 bases left between them. The V gene's germline CDR1 is LGHDT and CDR2 YNNKEL (reference sequence). As DNA, the CDR3 is TGTGCCAGCAGCCCCCTGGACCGTGCTTATCGGTATGGCTACACCTTC. Its protein product is CASSPLDRAYRYGYTF.

The V and J genes are TRBV5-1 and TRBJ1-2; 9 nucleotides match TRBD1. Trimming removed 2 bases from V and 4 bases from J; junction bases left unmatched: 6. The CDR3 extends over 15 amino acids. Germline lookup yields CDR1 SGHRS and CDR2 YFSETQ. The DNA of the CDR3 is TGCGCCAGCAGCTTTGGGGACAGGGACGGCTATGGCTACACCTTC. The encoded protein is CASSFGDRDGYGYTF.

The rearrangement uses TRBV30 and TRBJ1-2; D may be TRBD1 (6 bases). Germline CDR1 GTSNPN, CDR2 SVGIG (reference sequence). The CDR3 totals 15 residues. V dropped 2 bases and J dropped 5 bases, with 18 bases sitting between them. The CDR3 spells CAWSLTGPRAYGYTF. As DNA, the CDR3 is TGTGCCTGGAGTCTGACAGGCCCTAGGGCATATGGCTACACCTTC. Supplemented by reference TRBV30 and TRBJ1-2, the full variable domain reads SQTIHQWPATLVQPVGSPLSLECTVEGTSNPNLYWYRQAAGRGLQLLFYSVGIGQISSEVPQNLSASRPQDRQFILSSKKLLLSDSGFYLCAWSLTGPRAYGYTFGSGTRLTVV.

V usage is TRBV28 and J usage is TRBJ1-6; the D gene is possibly TRBD1 (6 bases). CDR3 length equals 17 residues. From germline, CDR1 is MDHEN and CDR2 SYDVKM. V lost 4 bases to trimming and J lost 10 bases, with 23 bases between them. The CDR3 DNA follows: TGTGCCAGCAGTTCCTGCGCCAAGGGGGGTTTTTGCTCACCCCTCCACTTT. Amino acids: CASSSCAKGGFCSPLHF.

V is TRBV5-4 and J is TRBJ2-7; possible D gene TRBD2, 6 bases. Per germline, CDR1 SGHNT and CDR2 YYREEE (reference sequence). Trimming shortened V by 4 bases and J by 5 bases, and 13 bases separated the two germline ends. This CDR3 is 13 amino acids long. CDR3: CASSQTSTHEQYF. CDR3 coding DNA: TGTGCCAGCAGCCAGACTAGTACCCACGAGCAGTACTTC.

V gene TRBV18 combines with J gene TRBJ1-6; D is uncertain. Germline V gives CDR1 KGHSH, CDR2 LQKENI. Between the trimmed V and J ends, which lost 4 bases and 5 bases, there was a span of 15 bases. CDR3 length: 16 residues. As DNA, the CDR3 is TGTGCCAGCTCACTGGGTAACCAGAATCATAATTCACCCCTCCACTTT. It specifies CASSLGNQNHNSPLHF.

The chain is built from TRBV2 and TRBJ1-1; perhaps TRBD1 as D (6 bases). Germline CDR1 is SNHLY and CDR2 is FYNNEI. This CDR3 contains 15 residues. V was clipped by 6 bases and J by 6 bases, with 20 bases between them. The CDR3 region has the DNA TGTGCCAGCAGAGCCGCCGGGACACCGAGGGCTGAAGCTTTCTTT. Translated: CASRAAGTPRAEAFF.

The J gene is TRBJ2-4, the V gene TRBV27; TRBD1 matches at 9 bases. CDR1 and CDR2 from the germline V gene are MNHEY and SMNVEV (reference sequence). The V gene end was trimmed by 5 bases and the J gene end by 3 bases; junction bases not matched to a gene: 8. The CDR3 extends over 16 amino acids. This CDR3 is CASSPTGGWGKNIQYF. DNA of the CDR3: TGTGCCAGCAGTCCAACAGGGGGCTGGGGCAAAAACATTCAGTACTTC.

This CDR3 reads CASSQDPQGINQPQHF. CDR3 bases: TGCGCCAGCAGCCAAGATCCACAGGGGATCAATCAGCCCCAGCATTTT. The chain recombines TRBV4-1 with TRBJ1-5; 7 bases agree with TRBD1. The CDR3 is made up of 16 amino acids. The trim removed 0 bases at V and 3 bases at J, leaving 5 bases unmatched. The germline CDR1 and CDR2 sequences are MGHRA and YSYEKL.

The gene calls are TRBV27 and TRBJ1-1; no firm D call. The germline V gene has CDR1 MNHEY and CDR2 SMNVEV (reference sequence). This CDR3 has 14 amino acids. V was cut by 4 bases and J by 0 bases, with 9 bases left in between. The CDR3 DNA sequence: TGTGCCAGCAGTTCTCCAGGTTTGAACACTGAAGCTTTCTTT. It is translated as CASSSPGLNTEAFF.

The gene calls are TRBV5-1 and TRBJ2-7, with D maybe TRBD1 (6 bases). Trimming took off 3 bases at V and 0 bases at J, with 7 bases between the two ends. Germline lookup yields CDR1 SGHRS and CDR2 YFSETQ. CDR3 size: 13 residues. The CDR3 is CASSWTASYEQYF. CDR3 DNA sequence: TGCGCCAGCAGCTGGACAGCCTCCTACGAGCAGTACTTC.

This chain connects TRBV5-1 to TRBJ1-2; no clear D. The V and J ends lost 4 bases and 5 bases respectively, with 15 bases between them. Germline CDR1 reads SGHRS; CDR2 reads YFSETQ. The CDR3 spans 14 residues. CDR3 sequence reads: CASSTTGFSYGYTF. The DNA of the CDR3 is TGCGCCAGCAGCACAACTGGATTTTCATATGGCTACACCTTC.

The CDR3 DNA reads as TGTGCCAGCAGCGTCGGACACTCGAACACTGAAGCTTTCTTT. Translation gives CASSVGHSNTEAFF. The chain joins TRBV7-3 to TRBJ1-1; TRBD1 is a possible D gene (5 bases). Germline V lookup: CDR1 SGHTA, CDR2 FQGTGA. V dropped 5 bases and J dropped 1 base, with 11 bases sitting between them. This CDR3 spans 14 amino acids.

The V and J genes are TRBV30 and TRBJ1-6; D uncertain. Germline values: CDR1 GTSNPN, CDR2 SVGIG (reference sequence). This CDR3 is built from 14 residues. The V end was cut by 0 bases, the J end by 7 bases, with 10 bases between. CDR3 DNA: TGTGCCTGGAGTGTAGGTCTCACGAATTCACCCCTCCACTTT. Its translation is CAWSVGLTNSPLHF.

The chain combines TRBV6-5 with TRBJ1-2, with TRBD1 matching over 9 bases. Trimming at V came to 6 bases and at J to 2 bases, leaving 4 bases not matched to a gene. This CDR3 contains 14 residues. The germline V gene encodes CDR1 MNHEY and CDR2 SVGAGI. The CDR3 bases are TGTGCCAGCAGACGTACAGGGGGCAACTATGGCTACACCTTC. Protein product: CASRRTGGNYGYTF.